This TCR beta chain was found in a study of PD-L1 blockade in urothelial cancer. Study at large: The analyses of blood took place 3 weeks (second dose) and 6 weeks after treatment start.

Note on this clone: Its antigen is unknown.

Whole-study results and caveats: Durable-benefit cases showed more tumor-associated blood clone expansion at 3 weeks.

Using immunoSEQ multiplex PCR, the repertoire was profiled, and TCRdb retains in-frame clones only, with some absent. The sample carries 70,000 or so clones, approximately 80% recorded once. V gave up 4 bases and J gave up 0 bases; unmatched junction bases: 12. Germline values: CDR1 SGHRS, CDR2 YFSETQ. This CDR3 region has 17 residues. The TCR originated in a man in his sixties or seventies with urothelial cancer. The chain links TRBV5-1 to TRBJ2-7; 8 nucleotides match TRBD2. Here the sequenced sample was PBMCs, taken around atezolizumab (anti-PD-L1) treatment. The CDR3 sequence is CASSPLGREVSSYEQYF. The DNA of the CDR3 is TGCGCCAGCAGCCCTCTGGGGCGGGAGGTGAGCTCCTACGAGCAGTACTTC.